What follows are 27 T cell receptor beta chains derived from one specimen sequenced in a study of shared clonotypes between healthy human individuals. Measured with immunoSEQ multiplex PCR; TCRdb has only the in-frame clones, and not every one. The sample records 490,000 or so clones, roughly 85% being singletons. Sequenced material: PBMCs. Receptors were obtained from a middle-aged woman in good health. Some clones in this sample may be carry-over from other donors' samples.

This sequence joins TRBV27 and TRBJ2-5; 10 bases are shared with TRBD2. The germline V gene has CDR1 MNHEY and CDR2 SMNVEV (reference sequence). This CDR3 has 17 residues. The J segment lost 5 bases and the V segment lost 1 base, leaving 10 bases of the junction unmatched. The CDR3, as DNA: TGTGCCAGCAGTTTATTCGCTAGCGGGAGATTTGAGGAGACCCAGTACTTC. It specifies CASSLFASGRFEETQYF.

This chain uses TRBV19 with TRBJ2-4; 11 bases agree with TRBD2. The CDR3 has 17 residues. The germline gives CDR1 LNHDA, CDR2 SQIVND (reference sequence). Trimming at V came to 3 bases and at J to 1 base, leaving 5 bases not matched to a gene. This CDR3 is CASSIVAGGPAKNIQYF. The CDR3 nucleotides read TGTGCCAGTAGTATTGTAGCGGGAGGGCCCGCCAAAAACATTCAGTACTTC.

This chain connects TRBV5-4 to TRBJ1-4, with 10 bases aligning to TRBD1. The CDR3 consists of 14 residues. Looked up from germline, CDR1 is SGHNT and CDR2 is YYREEE (reference sequence). V trimming: 4 bases; J trimming: 6 bases; junction bases outside the gene matches: 3. Here the CDR3 DNA reads TGTGCCAGCAGCCCGGACAGGGGGTATGAAAAACTGTTTTTT. This sequence encodes CASSPDRGYEKLFF.

About this clone: Additional DNA sequences in this sample encode the identical CDR3. This chain joins TRBV28 and TRBJ2-7; 7 nucleotides match TRBD2. Germline CDR1 is MDHEN and CDR2 is SYDVKM. After removal of 5 bases from V and 2 bases from J, the junction contained 3 bases not matched to a gene. CDR3 length: 13 amino acids. CDR3: CASSSGTTYEQYF. As DNA, the CDR3 is TGTGCCAGCAGTAGCGGGACCACCTACGAGCAGTACTTC.

Comments on this clone: The sample carries other DNA sequences with the same CDR3. The chain carries TRBV18 and TRBJ1-1; 8 bases map to TRBD1. J gave up 1 base and V 5 bases, and 6 bases lay outside the gene matches. CDR1 KGHSH and CDR2 LQKENI come from the germline V gene. The CDR3 sequence is 15 residues long. The CDR3 DNA reads TGTGCCAGCTCAAGCCGGACAGGGTCGAACACTGAAGCTTTCTTT. Translation gives CASSSRTGSNTEAFF.

The CDR3 DNA is TGTGCCAGCAGTTTCGCGGCTAGCACAGATACGCAGTATTTT. Its protein product is CASSFAASTDTQYF. This chain joins TRBV9 and TRBJ2-3, with D unresolved. This CDR3 is built from 14 residues. The V end lost 5 bases, the J end lost 0 bases, and 10 bases lay between the germline ends. CDR1 is SGDLS and CDR2 is YYNGEE in the germline V gene.

The chain is built from TRBV7-2 and TRBJ2-1; D uncertain. Germline V lookup: CDR1 SGHTA, CDR2 FQGNSA. The CDR3 spans 17 residues. V dropped 5 bases and J dropped 0 bases, with 17 bases sitting between them. The CDR3 region has the DNA TGTGCCAGCAGCCCCGAGGTGGGTTGGGACTCCTACAATGAGCAGTTCTTC. Residues: CASSPEVGWDSYNEQFF.

The V call is TRBV7-9, the J call TRBJ2-1; tentative D call: TRBD2 (5 bases). The CDR3 consists of 15 residues. V lost 2 bases and J 3 bases, leaving 11 bases between the germline ends. Per the germline V gene, CDR1 is SEHNR and CDR2 is FQNEAQ (reference sequence). This chain's CDR3 is CASSLKGGRYNEQFF. CDR3 coding DNA: TGTGCCAGCAGCTTAAAGGGCGGGCGCTACAATGAGCAGTTCTTC.

The chain combines TRBV10-3 with TRBJ2-1; TRBD2 agrees at 9 bases. There are 15 residues in the CDR3. Trimming cost V 6 bases and J 9 bases; bases outside gene matches: 12. Germline V gene sequence: CDR1 ENHRY, CDR2 SYGVKD. The CDR3 DNA reads TGTGCCATCAGGCAGGAAGCGGGAGGCGTGGGTGAGCAGTTCTTC. Protein: CAIRQEAGGVGEQFF.

The gene calls are TRBV28 and TRBJ2-6, with 10 bases aligning to TRBD1. Germline V gene data show CDR1 as MDHEN and CDR2 as SYDVKM. CDR3 length: 16 residues. The J segment lost 3 bases and the V segment lost 7 bases, leaving 6 bases of the junction unmatched. DNA of the CDR3: TGTGCCAGCACTCGACAGGGGGCGTTTGGGGCCAACGTCCTGACTTTC. Translation gives CASTRQGAFGANVLTF.

This rearrangement joins TRBV4-1 to TRBJ2-7; tentatively, D is TRBD2 (6 bases). The CDR3 has 17 amino acids. Germline CDR1 MGHRA, CDR2 YSYEKL. The germline V and J ends were trimmed by 3 bases and 3 bases, with 21 bases remaining between them. As DNA, the CDR3 is TGCGCCAGCAGCCAGTACGAAGCGGGTACGGGAAACTACGAGCAGTACTTC. Protein: CASSQYEAGTGNYEQYF.

The chain links TRBV15 to TRBJ1-2, with 7 bases that match TRBD1. V lost 2 bases to trimming and J lost 3 bases; unmatched junction nucleotides: 9. This CDR3 is built from 16 residues. Germline CDR1 LNHNV, CDR2 YYDKDF (reference sequence). CDR3: CATSRTGDSWDYGYTF. The CDR3 nucleotides are TGTGCCACCAGCAGAACTGGGGACAGCTGGGACTATGGCTACACCTTC.

This chain uses TRBV2 with TRBJ1-1; TRBD1 might be the D (5 bases). Germline CDR1 and CDR2: SNHLY and FYNNEI. The CDR3 is made up of 14 amino acids. V lost 6 bases to trimming and J lost 1 base, with 12 bases between them. The CDR3 sequence: CASRLDSQNTEAFF. The CDR3 region has the DNA TGTGCCAGCAGACTAGACAGCCAGAACACTGAAGCTTTCTTT.

CDR3 nucleotides: TGTGCCAGCAGTTTAAGACCCGGGACAGGGGATTGGAGGGAAAAACTGTTTTTT. It encodes CASSLRPGTGDWREKLFF. The genes are TRBV27 and TRBJ1-4; 10 nucleotides match TRBD1. Germline V gives CDR1 MNHEY, CDR2 SMNVEV (reference sequence). The ends lost 2 bases at V and 8 bases at J; junction bases unmatched: 14. The CDR3 spans 18 residues. Complete variable domain (other parts from reference TRBV27 and TRBJ1-4): EAQVTQNPRYLITVTGKKLTVTCSQNMNHEYMSWYRQDPGLGLRQIYYSMNVEVTDKGDVPEGYKVSRKEKRNFPLILESPSPNQTSLYFCASSLRPGTGDWREKLFFGSGTQLSVL.

This clone has only one observation. This chain links TRBV18 with TRBJ1-1; D unresolved. The germline V gene has CDR1 KGHSH and CDR2 LQKENI. The CDR3 runs to 13 residues. The V and J ends lost 2 bases and 11 bases respectively, with 15 bases between them. This CDR3 reads CASSPNSLGLAFF. The CDR3 DNA follows: TGTGCCAGCTCACCAAATTCACTGGGGTTGGCTTTCTTT.

The gene calls are TRBV10-3 and TRBJ2-2; 9 bases agree with TRBD1. This CDR3 has 16 residues. The junction had 9 bases not matched to a gene; V was cut back by 4 bases and J by 6 bases. Germline CDR1 is ENHRY and CDR2 is SYGVKD. The CDR3 nucleotides are TGTGCCATCAGTGGTCCTACAGGGGGCAAGGCCGGGGAGCTGTTTTTT. Protein: CAISGPTGGKAGELFF.

The chain employs TRBV27 and TRBJ2-7, with D possibly TRBD1 on 5 matching bases. Trimming stripped 3 bases from V and 1 base from J, with 16 bases between. The CDR3 spans 16 residues. The germline CDR1 and CDR2 sequences are MNHEY and SMNVEV (reference sequence). As DNA, the CDR3 is TGTGCCAGCAGTTTTGGCGGACAAGACGGATCCTACGAGCAGTACTTC. Translated: CASSFGGQDGSYEQYF.

The rearrangement links TRBV7-3 to TRBJ2-1, with TRBD2 matching over 13 bases. V lost 8 bases, J lost 0 bases, and 4 bases stayed unmatched. The germline V gene encodes CDR1 SGHTA and CDR2 FQGTGA. The CDR3 length is 16 residues. The CDR3 region is CASQRTSGSSYNEQFF. The DNA of the CDR3 is TGTGCCAGCCAGAGGACTAGCGGGAGCTCCTACAATGAGCAGTTCTTC. The variable domain in full, completed from reference TRBV7-3 and TRBJ2-1, reads GAGVSQTPSNKVTEKGKYVELRCDPISGHTALYWYRQSLGQGPEFLIYFQGTGAADDSGLPNDRFFAVRPEGSVSTLKIQRTERGDSAVYLCASQRTSGSSYNEQFFGPGTRLTVL.

V usage is TRBV7-3 and J usage is TRBJ2-1, with a weak D call TRBD2 (6 bases). Germline CDR1 is SGHTA and CDR2 is FQGTGA. V was trimmed by 4 bases and J by 4 bases, leaving 11 bases between them. This CDR3 spans 14 amino acids. CDR3 residues: CASSSGRGYNEQFF. The CDR3, as DNA: TGTGCCAGCAGCTCCGGCCGGGGGTACAATGAGCAGTTCTTC.

This clone was observed at least ten times. The V call is TRBV6-5, the J call TRBJ2-7; TRBD1 matches 8 bases. V lost 5 bases, J lost 1 base, and 1 base stayed unmatched. Looked up from germline, CDR1 is MNHEY and CDR2 is SVGAGI. The CDR3 extends over 13 amino acids. The CDR3 spells CASSRTGSYEQYF. As DNA, the CDR3 is TGTGCCAGCAGTAGGACAGGGTCCTACGAGCAGTACTTC.

The rearrangement joins TRBV4-2 to TRBJ1-3, with D unresolved. V lost 0 bases and J 4 bases, leaving 10 bases between the germline ends. Germline CDR1 reads LGHNA; CDR2 reads YNFKEQ. The CDR3 covers 15 residues. The CDR3 sequence: CASSQDEGPGNTIYF. The CDR3 nucleotides are TGTGCCAGCAGCCAAGATGAGGGTCCAGGAAACACCATATATTTT.

V is TRBV19 and J is TRBJ1-2, with no clear D. In germline, CDR1 is LNHDA, CDR2 SQIVND (reference sequence). The CDR3 extends over 14 amino acids. V was clipped by 2 bases and J by 8 bases, with 15 bases between them. The CDR3 coding sequence is TGTGCCAGTAGTATACGTGGGCGTACTTGGGGCTACACCTTC. Encoded protein: CASSIRGRTWGYTF.

This chain joins TRBV2 and TRBJ2-3; TRBD2 agrees at 9 bases. The CDR3 contains 14 residues. Losses at the gene ends were 7 bases for V and 6 bases for J; bases not matched to a gene: 8. Germline V gene data show CDR1 as SNHLY and CDR2 as FYNNEI. This CDR3 is CASKLLAGRDTQYF. The CDR3, as DNA: TGTGCCAGCAAGCTCCTAGCGGGAAGGGATACGCAGTATTTT.

V usage is TRBV27 and J usage is TRBJ2-2; D not certain. CDR3 length equals 15 residues. V gave up 5 bases and J gave up 5 bases, with 15 bases separating them. The germline V gene has CDR1 MNHEY and CDR2 SMNVEV (reference sequence). CDR3 sequence reads: CASSPRAHGTGELFF. The CDR3, as DNA: TGTGCCAGCAGTCCACGGGCCCACGGGACCGGGGAGCTGTTTTTT.

The CDR3 DNA follows: TGTGCCAGTAGTAGTGGGGTTGGCTCCGGTCTCCTGTATTTT. Its translation is CASSSGVGSGLLYF. J is TRBJ2-3 and V is TRBV19; no clear D. Trimming left V 4 bases short and J 14 bases short, with 22 bases between. Germline V gene data show CDR1 as LNHDA and CDR2 as SQIVND (reference sequence). The CDR3 sequence is 14 residues long. Based on the CDR3 plus reference TRBV19 and TRBJ2-3, the full variable domain is DGGITQSPKYLFRKEGQNVTLSCEQNLNHDAMYWYRQDPGQGLRLIYYSQIVNDFQKGDIAEGYSVSREKKESFPLTVTSAQKNPTAFYLCASSSGVGSGLLYFGPGTRLTVL.

The chain couples TRBV6-5 to TRBJ1-5; possibly TRBD1 for D (6 bases). The V end was cut by 6 bases, the J end by 7 bases, with 13 bases between. This CDR3 is built from 13 residues. Germline CDR1 is MNHEY and CDR2 is SVGAGI. The CDR3 protein is CASRPGTKQPQHF. The CDR3 region has the DNA TGTGCCAGCAGGCCTGGGACAAAACAGCCCCAGCATTTT.

The chain couples TRBV4-2 to TRBJ1-1, with 8 bases lining up with TRBD1. J was trimmed by 14 bases and V by 0 bases; bases with no gene match: 8. Per the germline V gene, CDR1 is LGHNA and CDR2 is YNFKEQ. The CDR3 spans 13 residues. This chain's CDR3 is CASSQDPRQGCFF. DNA for the CDR3: TGTGCCAGCAGCCAAGACCCTCGACAGGGGTGCTTCTTT.